The 28 T cell receptor beta chains below come from one sample, sequenced in a study of cytomegalovirus exposure and HLA in healthy donors. 60 Vbeta and 13 Jbeta primers were used in PCR. Method: immunoSEQ multiplex PCR; TCRdb's copy keeps in-frame clones and lacks some. Of about 200,000 clones listed, about four fifths are singletons. Sequenced sample: PBMCs. The source of these receptors is a boy younger than 10 in good health and CMV-seronegative.

The DNA of the CDR3 is TGCGCCAGCAGCCTCGAACAGGGCCCATCCTTCTATGGCTACACCTTC. Residues: CASSLEQGPSFYGYTF. This chain uses TRBV4-1 with TRBJ1-2; D might be TRBD1 (6 bases). Germline V lookup: CDR1 MGHRA, CDR2 YSYEKL. V dropped 4 bases and J dropped 4 bases, with 19 bases sitting between them. The CDR3 extends over 16 amino acids.

Comment on this clone: Germline is not matched at one junction end, which may reflect a read error. In the same sample, other DNA sequences code for this CDR3. This sequence joins TRBV5-1 and TRBJ1-5, with 7 bases identical to TRBD1. The CDR3 loop spans 15 amino acids. Germline values: CDR1 SGHRS, CDR2 YFSETQ. The CDR3 bases are TGCGCCAGCAGCCTTACAGGGGCCAGTGGCCAGCCCCAGCATTTC. Translating it yields CASSLTGASGQPQHF.

The J gene is TRBJ2-2, the V gene TRBV4-2; TRBD2 agrees at 7 bases. Germline CDR1 LGHNA, CDR2 YNFKEQ. After removal of 4 bases from V and 2 bases from J, the junction contained 4 bases not matched to a gene. This CDR3 is built from 15 residues. The CDR3 region is CASSPGTINTGELFF. The CDR3 nucleotides read TGTGCCAGCAGCCCCGGGACTATAAACACCGGGGAGCTGTTTTTT.

The rearrangement links TRBV7-8 to TRBJ2-2, with TRBD2 matching over 8 bases. The CDR3 has 16 amino acids. CDR1 is SGHVS and CDR2 is FQNEAQ in the germline V gene. V trimming: 0 bases; J trimming: 6 bases; junction bases outside the gene matches: 6. The CDR3 coding sequence is TGTGCCAGCAGCTTAGCGCTAATCGGGGGGGCCGGGGAGCTGTTTTTT. This translates into CASSLALIGGAGELFF.

This sequence joins TRBV5-4 and TRBJ1-2, with D maybe TRBD1 (6 bases). CDR3 length equals 15 residues. CDR1 is SGHNT and CDR2 is YYREEE in the germline V gene (reference sequence). V lost 4 bases to trimming and J lost 0 bases, with 13 bases between them. In nucleotides, the CDR3 is TGTGCCAGCAGCAAGGGCGGGGGCTCTAACTATGGCTACACCTTC. Protein sequence: CASSKGGGSNYGYTF.

J is TRBJ1-2 and V is TRBV2; D may be TRBD1 (6 bases). With 3 bases removed from V and 5 bases from J, the gap between germline ends came to 10 bases. This CDR3 spans 13 amino acids. The germline gives CDR1 SNHLY, CDR2 FYNNEI. Written as DNA, the CDR3 is TGTGCCAGCAGTGAGGCCAGGGGTTATGGCTACACCTTC. Residues: CASSEARGYGYTF.

The chain joins TRBV7-9 to TRBJ1-2; no firm D call. V was clipped by 1 base and J by 4 bases, with 7 bases between them. This CDR3 has 13 amino acids. Per germline, CDR1 SEHNR and CDR2 FQNEAQ (reference sequence). The CDR3 sequence: CASSLDQVYGYTF. CDR3 sequence (DNA): TGTGCCAGCAGCTTAGATCAGGTCTATGGCTACACCTTC.

This chain connects TRBV2 to TRBJ2-1, with 11 bases aligning to TRBD2. V shed 6 bases and J 3 bases; nucleotides not matched to a gene: 7. From germline, CDR1 is SNHLY and CDR2 FYNNEI. This CDR3 has 16 residues. CDR3 nucleotides: TGTGCCAGCAGGGCGACTAGCGGGGACCTCTACAATGAGCAGTTCTTC. It is translated as CASRATSGDLYNEQFF. Full variable domain (missing parts from reference TRBV2 and TRBJ2-1): EPEVTQTPSHQVTQMGQEVILRCVPISNHLYFYWYRQILGQKVEFLVSFYNNEISEKSEIFDDQFSVERPDGSNFTLKIRSTKLEDSAMYFCASRATSGDLYNEQFFGPGTRLTVL.

The chain joins TRBV7-9 to TRBJ2-7; D possibly corresponds to TRBD2 (5 bases). CDR1 and CDR2 from the germline V gene are SEHNR and FQNEAQ (reference sequence). This CDR3 is built from 14 residues. Trimming took 4 bases from V and 4 from J, leaving 14 bases between them. The CDR3 DNA is TGTGCCAGCAGCTATACTGGGGAGATGTACGAGCAGTACTTC. Translated: CASSYTGEMYEQYF.

The DNA for the CDR3 is TGTGCCATCAGTCGGACAGGGGCGGAGGGTTCACCCCTCCACTTT. Its translation: CAISRTGAEGSPLHF. V and J are TRBV10-3 and TRBJ1-6, with 9 nucleotides matching TRBD1. Germline V CDR1 and CDR2: ENHRY, SYGVKD. CDR3 length equals 15 residues. J was trimmed by 9 bases and V by 5 bases; bases with no gene match: 8.

This sequence joins TRBV7-8 and TRBJ1-1, with TRBD1 matching 8 bases. Trimming removed 0 bases from V and 6 bases from J; junction bases left unmatched: 18. CDR1 and CDR2 from the germline V gene are SGHVS and FQNEAQ. The length of the CDR3 is 19 residues. CDR3 bases: TGTGCCAGCAGCTTAGCGCTTACGGACAGGGTCCTTTTTACCGCTGAAGCTTTCTTT. The encoded protein is CASSLALTDRVLFTAEAFF.

Of note for this clone: Other DNA sequences of this sample code for an identical CDR3. V is TRBV15 and J is TRBJ1-2; possible D gene TRBD1, 5 bases. With 0 bases removed from V and 5 bases from J, the gap between germline ends came to 10 bases. The CDR3 totals 14 residues. Germline-derived CDR1 and CDR2 are LNHNV and YYDKDF (reference sequence). The CDR3 coding sequence is TGTGCCACCAGCAGAGATCGGCAGGGTTATGGCTACACCTTC. Its protein is CATSRDRQGYGYTF.

This rearrangement joins TRBV5-8 to TRBJ2-6; 9 bases are a match to TRBD2. Germline lookup yields CDR1 SGHTS and CDR2 YDEGEE. This CDR3 region has 18 residues. V lost 1 base and J lost 0; bases outside the gene matches: 5. The CDR3 coding sequence is TGTGCCAGCAGCTTGTATAGCGGGGGTGGCTCTGGGGCCAACGTCCTGACTTTC. Encoded protein: CASSLYSGGGSGANVLTF.

With respect to this clone: Other nucleotide sequences in the sample specify the same CDR3. The V call is TRBV7-2, the J call TRBJ2-3; possibly TRBD2 for D (6 bases). CDR3 length: 14 amino acids. Trimming left V 3 bases short and J 1 base short, with 8 bases between. The germline gives CDR1 SGHTA, CDR2 FQGNSA. The CDR3 spells CASSFRGGTDTQYF. The CDR3 coding sequence is TGTGCCAGCAGCTTCCGCGGGGGCACAGATACGCAGTATTTT.

This chain joins TRBV7-3 and TRBJ1-5; TRBD1 matches at 9 bases. The CDR3 has 19 amino acids. Germline CDR1 SGHTA, CDR2 FQGTGA. Unmatched junction bases numbered 14, after V lost 5 bases and J lost 0 bases. Here the CDR3 DNA reads TGTGCCAGCAGCCCAATCCCGGGACAGGGCAAGCATAGCAATCAGCCCCAGCATTTT. Its protein product is CASSPIPGQGKHSNQPQHF.

A few counts support this clone. This rearrangement joins TRBV5-4 to TRBJ2-7, with D perhaps TRBD1 (8 bases). V lost 4 bases to trimming and J lost 0 bases, with 14 bases between them. This CDR3 comprises 15 residues. Per the germline V gene, CDR1 is SGHNT and CDR2 is YYREEE (reference sequence). CDR3 sequence: CASSPGGQASYEQYF. The CDR3 bases are TGTGCCAGCAGCCCGGGGGGACAGGCCTCCTACGAGCAGTACTTC.

This clone was picked up a small number of times. Other nucleotide sequences in the sample specify the same CDR3. The chain is built from TRBV9 and TRBJ1-2, with D possibly being TRBD1 (6 bases). The V gene lost 0 bases and the J gene lost 0 bases, with 6 bases spanning the gap. The germline CDR1 and CDR2 sequences are SGDLS and YYNGEE. The CDR3 has 14 residues. The chain's CDR3 is CASSVGTANYGYTF. For the CDR3, the DNA is TGTGCCAGCAGCGTAGGGACAGCTAACTATGGCTACACCTTC.

V is TRBV9 and J is TRBJ1-3; D gene unclear. Germline CDR1 and CDR2: SGDLS and YYNGEE. The CDR3 loop spans 15 amino acids. Trimming pared 4 bases from V and 4 bases from J, leaving 15 bases between. The CDR3 DNA sequence: TGTGCCAGCAGCCGGGGAGGCAGAAGAGGAAACACCATATATTTT. Residues: CASSRGGRRGNTIYF. Variable domain in full (rest from reference TRBV9 and TRBJ1-3): DSGVTQTPKHLITATGQRVTLRCSPRSGDLSVYWYQQSLDQGLQFLIQYYNGEERAKGNILERFSAQQFPDLHSELNLSSLELGDSALYFCASSRGGRRGNTIYFGEGSWLTVV.

V usage is TRBV4-1 and J usage is TRBJ2-3, with 8 bases lining up with TRBD2. Germline V gene data show CDR1 as MGHRA and CDR2 as YSYEKL. Losses at the gene ends were 3 bases for V and 6 bases for J; bases not matched to a gene: 11. CDR3 size: 16 residues. CDR3 sequence reads: CASSHIGRGGADTQYF. As DNA, the CDR3 is TGCGCCAGCAGCCATATCGGCCGGGGGGGCGCGGATACGCAGTATTTT.

The chain combines TRBV18 with TRBJ1-2, with 9 bases lining up with TRBD1. Germline trimming cut 6 bases from V and 4 bases from J; bases unmatched to any gene: 6. CDR1 is KGHSH, CDR2 LQKENI, per germline. The CDR3 length is 14 residues. Here the CDR3 DNA reads TGTGCCAGCTCGCCCGGACAGGGGAGCTATGGCTACACCTTC. This codes for CASSPGQGSYGYTF.

The chain couples TRBV5-1 to TRBJ1-2, with 8 nucleotides matching TRBD1. Germline CDR1 reads SGHRS; CDR2 reads YFSETQ. V was pared by 5 bases and J by 5 bases, with 8 bases of the junction left unmatched. This CDR3 has 14 amino acids. The CDR3 DNA follows: TGCGCCAGCAGGGGTTTCGACAGGGGTTATGGCTACACCTTC. Amino acid sequence: CASRGFDRGYGYTF.

The chain joins TRBV4-1 to TRBJ2-1; the D gene is possibly TRBD2 (6 bases). The CDR3 is 14 amino acids. Germline-derived CDR1 and CDR2 are MGHRA and YSYEKL. Trimming pared 5 bases from V and 7 bases from J, leaving 15 bases between. The CDR3 here is CASSSPFRGNEQFF. CDR3 DNA sequence: TGCGCCAGCAGCTCACCTTTCCGGGGGAATGAGCAGTTCTTC.

The V call is TRBV21-1, the J call TRBJ2-5; the table's TRBD1 call for D was not verified on the DNA. TRBV21-1 is a listed pseudogene. This CDR3 contains 13 residues. The chain's CDR3 is CASSRTGMRTQYF. The CDR3 nucleotides read TGTGCCAGCAGCCGCACAGGGATGCGAACCCAGTACTTC.

This clone was detected only a few times. The J gene is TRBJ1-2, the V gene TRBV19, with TRBD1 matching over 7 bases. With 0 bases clipped from V and 8 bases from J, the junction kept 15 bases outside the gene matches. The germline gives CDR1 LNHDA, CDR2 SQIVND (reference sequence). This CDR3 contains 17 residues. In nucleotides, the CDR3 is TGTGCCAGTAGTATAGATCCCGGACAGGAGCTCTTGGGAGGCTACACCTTC. Protein: CASSIDPGQELLGGYTF.

V is TRBV7-3 and J is TRBJ1-1; D uncertain. Germline CDR1 reads SGHTA; CDR2 reads FQGTGA. The CDR3 sequence is 13 residues long. The V and J ends lost 2 bases and 1 base respectively, with 5 bases between them. The CDR3 loop reads CASSLGENTEAFF. In DNA form, the CDR3 reads TGTGCCAGCAGCTTAGGAGAGAACACTGAAGCTTTCTTT.

The V and J genes are TRBV6-5 and TRBJ1-1, with unresolved D. V lost 0 bases to trimming and J lost 1 base, with 9 bases between them. In germline, CDR1 is MNHEY, CDR2 SVGAGI. The CDR3 consists of 15 residues. CDR3 DNA sequence: TGTGCCAGCAGTTACTCGCCGGGTCAGAACACTGAAGCTTTCTTT. This encodes CASSYSPGQNTEAFF.

This chain links TRBV15 with TRBJ2-1; D is ambiguous. With 1 base removed from V and 6 bases from J, the gap between germline ends came to 10 bases. Germline assignment: CDR1 LNHNV and CDR2 YYDKDF (reference sequence). The CDR3 totals 14 residues. The CDR3 DNA reads TGTGCCACCAGCAGAGTTGAGGCAAGCAATGAGCAGTTCTTC. Protein product: CATSRVEASNEQFF.

A note on this clone: The same CDR3 can be traced to other DNA sequences in this sample. The rearrangement links TRBV5-1 to TRBJ2-3, with D hard to call. Germline CDR1 and CDR2: SGHRS and YFSETQ. Trimming left V 4 bases short and J 6 bases short, with 12 bases between. The CDR3 consists of 13 residues. The DNA for the CDR3 is TGCGCCAGCAGCCTCGCGTTAGAGGATACGCAGTATTTT. Its translation is CASSLALEDTQYF. Using reference TRBV5-1 and TRBJ2-3 for the parts outside the CDR3, the full variable domain is KAGVTQTPRYLIKTRGQQVTLSCSPISGHRSVSWYQQTPGQGLQFLFEYFSETQRNKGNFPGRFSGRQFSNSRSEMNVSTLELGDSALYLCASSLALEDTQYFGPGTRLTVL.